The 4 T cell receptor beta chains below all came from one sample that was sequenced in a study of cytomegalovirus exposure and HLA in healthy donors. Vbeta (60) and Jbeta (13) primers were used in the PCR. Sequencing was performed with immunoSEQ multiplex PCR; in TCRdb, only in-frame clones are kept and a portion is missing. The repertoire includes under 95,000 clones, around four fifths of them detected once, and roughly 2% sits in the top ten. Specimen: PBMCs. Every receptor here comes from a boy aged 5-17 years in good health and CMV-seronegative.

The genes are TRBV10-1 and TRBJ2-1, with D maybe TRBD1 (5 bases). Trimming removed 0 bases from V and 2 bases from J, with 8 bases in between. Germline loops: CDR1 WNHNN, CDR2 SYGVQD (reference sequence). CDR3 length: 15 amino acids. CDR3 residues: CASSESRGTYNEQFF. DNA for the CDR3: TGCGCCAGCAGTGAGTCTAGGGGAACCTACAATGAGCAGTTCTTC.

This CDR3 is CASSTDRSSYNEQFF. CDR3 DNA sequence: TGTGCCAGTAGTACGGACAGGAGCTCCTACAATGAGCAGTTCTTC. The chain recombines TRBV19 with TRBJ2-1; 7 nucleotides agree with TRBD1. Trimming at V came to 4 bases and at J to 0 bases, leaving 3 bases not matched to a gene. The germline CDR1 and CDR2 sequences are LNHDA and SQIVND (reference sequence). The CDR3 runs to 15 residues.

The V gene is TRBV9, the J gene TRBJ1-2; D call uncertain. Trimming left V 0 bases short and J 7 bases short, with 13 bases between. The CDR3 extends over 14 amino acids. CDR1 SGDLS and CDR2 YYNGEE come from the germline V gene. This chain's CDR3 is CASSVASGIRGYTF. The CDR3, as DNA: TGTGCCAGCAGCGTAGCTAGCGGGATTCGTGGCTACACCTTC. The full variable domain, with the rest looked up from reference TRBV9 and TRBJ1-2, is DSGVTQTPKHLITATGQRVTLRCSPRSGDLSVYWYQQSLDQGLQFLIQYYNGEERAKGNILERFSAQQFPDLHSELNLSSLELGDSALYFCASSVASGIRGYTFGSGTRLTVV.

The table lists this clone with a few counts. The chain combines TRBV27 with TRBJ1-1, with D hard to call. Per the germline V gene, CDR1 is MNHEY and CDR2 is SMNVEV (reference sequence). The V and J ends lost 8 bases and 11 bases respectively, with 15 bases between them. The CDR3 has 11 residues. In DNA, the CDR3 is TGTGCCAGCGGAAGAGGGAGGGAGGCTTTCTTT. Translation gives CASGRGREAFF.